The present entry profiles one T cell receptor (beta chain) with its context. Its antigen is not identified. This specimen comes from a study of monozygotic twins with inflammatory bowel disease. TCR libraries were prepared from about 3,400 ng total RNA each. Via template switching, UMIs carrying a 6-nucleotide sample barcode were introduced. TCRdb derives one entry per CDR3 protein from the 5' RACE reads, leaving out DNA. The listing contains approximately 330,000 distinct CDR3 sequences. Study-wide points: Some repertoire variability may stem from patients' differing immunosuppressive treatments. Inverse Simpson values showed less TCRbeta diversity in IBD patients than in their healthy co-twins.

The receptor comes from a human donor with ulcerative colitis or Crohn's disease, or a healthy co-twin of an affected twin (not recorded which). Sequenced sample: blood.

CDR3 sequence reads: CATSREEAGANTGELFF. The rearrangement joins TRBV15 to TRBJ2-2; TCRdb proposes TRBD2, but this gene call is untestable without DNA. The V gene's germline CDR1 is LNHNV and CDR2 YYDKDF (reference sequence). The CDR3 is 17 amino acids.